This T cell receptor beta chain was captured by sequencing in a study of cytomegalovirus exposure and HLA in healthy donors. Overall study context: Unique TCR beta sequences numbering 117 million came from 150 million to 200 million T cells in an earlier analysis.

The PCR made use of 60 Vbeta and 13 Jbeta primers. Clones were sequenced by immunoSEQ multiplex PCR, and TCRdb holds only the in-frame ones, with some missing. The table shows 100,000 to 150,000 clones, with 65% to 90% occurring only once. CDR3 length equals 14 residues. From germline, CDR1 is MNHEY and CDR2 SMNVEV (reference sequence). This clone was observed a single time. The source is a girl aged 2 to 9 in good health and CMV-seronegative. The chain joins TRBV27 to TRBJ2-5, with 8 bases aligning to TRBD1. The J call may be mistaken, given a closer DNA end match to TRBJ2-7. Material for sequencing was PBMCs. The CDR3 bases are TGTGCCAGCAGCTTACAGGGGGATTACTACGAGCAGTACTTC. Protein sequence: CASSLQGDYYEQYF.